These 5 T cell receptor beta chains came from one sample sequenced in a study of beta chain features in type 1 diabetes. The study reverse transcribed the entire isolated RNA, so it sequenced expressed TCRB transcripts. The table came from immunoSEQ multiplex PCR; TCRdb's copy has only in-frame clones and leaves some out. The sample holds fewer than 400,000 clones, 6.5% to 10% seen once. Specimen: central memory CD4+ T cells from blood. These receptors were collected from a woman between 18 and 30 years old in good health.

This clone was counted between two and nine times. The chain links TRBV9 to TRBJ2-1; a weak D match, TRBD2 (5 bases). Germline V CDR1 and CDR2: SGDLS, YYNGEE. The CDR3 totals 15 residues. The V end was cut by 0 bases, the J end by 6 bases, with 13 bases between. The DNA of the CDR3 is TGTGCCAGCAGCGTAGGTGGGAGCTGGACCAATGAGCAGTTCTTC. Translation: CASSVGGSWTNEQFF. The variable domain in full, completed from reference TRBV9 and TRBJ2-1, reads DSGVTQTPKHLITATGQRVTLRCSPRSGDLSVYWYQQSLDQGLQFLIQYYNGEERAKGNILERFSAQQFPDLHSELNLSSLELGDSALYFCASSVGGSWTNEQFFGPGTRLTVL.

This clone came up many times. Other DNA sequences from this sample encode an identical CDR3 as well. This chain's CDR3 is CASSIAGVYNEQFF. The CDR3 DNA is TGTGCCAGTAGTATAGCGGGAGTATACAATGAGCAGTTCTTC. The chain links TRBV19 to TRBJ2-1; a weak D match, TRBD2 (6 bases). V was cut by 1 base and J by 4 bases, with 8 bases left in between. Germline V gene lookup returns CDR1 LNHDA and CDR2 SQIVND (reference sequence). The CDR3 runs 14 residues.

This chain connects TRBV7-8 to TRBJ2-1; TRBD2 aligns across 15 bases. J was trimmed by 13 bases and V by 5 bases; bases with no gene match: 6. This CDR3 contains 14 residues. CDR1 SGHVS and CDR2 FQNEAQ come from the germline V gene. The CDR3 spells CASSGRTSGRDQFF. As DNA, the CDR3 is TGTGCCAGCAGCGGCCGGACTAGCGGGAGGGATCAGTTCTTC.

The chain carries TRBV5-4 and TRBJ2-5, with D perhaps matching TRBD2 (6 bases). CDR3 size: 13 residues. CDR1 SGHNT and CDR2 YYREEE come from the germline V gene (reference sequence). V lost 4 bases and J 2 bases, leaving 9 bases between the germline ends. CDR3 DNA: TGTGCCAGCAGCGACCGGGGGCAAGAGACCCAGTACTTC. As protein: CASSDRGQETQYF.

This rearrangement joins TRBV4-1 to TRBJ2-1, with 14 bases that match TRBD2. V trimming: 3 bases; J trimming: 8 bases; junction bases outside the gene matches: 3. This CDR3 comprises 15 residues. In germline, CDR1 is MGHRA, CDR2 YSYEKL. The CDR3 DNA sequence: TGCGCCAGCAGCCACGGGACTAGCGGGAGTTATGAGCAGTTCTTC. This gives the protein CASSHGTSGSYEQFF.